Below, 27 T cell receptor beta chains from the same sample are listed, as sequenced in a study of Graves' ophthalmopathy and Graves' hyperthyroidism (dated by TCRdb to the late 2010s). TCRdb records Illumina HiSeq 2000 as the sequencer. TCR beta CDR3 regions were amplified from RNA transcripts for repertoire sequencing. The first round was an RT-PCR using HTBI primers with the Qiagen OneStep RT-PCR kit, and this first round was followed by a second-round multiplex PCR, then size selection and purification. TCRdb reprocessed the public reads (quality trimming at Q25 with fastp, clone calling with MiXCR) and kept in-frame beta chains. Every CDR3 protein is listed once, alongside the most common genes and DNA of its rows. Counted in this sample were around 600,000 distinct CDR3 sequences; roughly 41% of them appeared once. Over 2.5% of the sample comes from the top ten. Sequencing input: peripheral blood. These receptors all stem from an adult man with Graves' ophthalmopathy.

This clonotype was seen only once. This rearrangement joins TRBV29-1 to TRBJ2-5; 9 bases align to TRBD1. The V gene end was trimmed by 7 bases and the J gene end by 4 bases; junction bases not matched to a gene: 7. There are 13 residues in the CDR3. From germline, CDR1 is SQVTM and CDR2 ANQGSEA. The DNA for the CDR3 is TGCAGCGCCTCCCGGGACAGGGTAGAGACCCAGTACTTC. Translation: CSASRDRVETQYF.

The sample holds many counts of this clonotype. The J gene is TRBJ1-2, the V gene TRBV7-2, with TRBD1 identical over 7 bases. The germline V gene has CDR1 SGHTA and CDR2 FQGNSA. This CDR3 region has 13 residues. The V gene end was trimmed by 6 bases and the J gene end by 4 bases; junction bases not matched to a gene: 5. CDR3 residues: CASRSTGFYGYTF. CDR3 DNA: TGTGCCAGCAGATCGACAGGGTTCTATGGCTACACCTTC.

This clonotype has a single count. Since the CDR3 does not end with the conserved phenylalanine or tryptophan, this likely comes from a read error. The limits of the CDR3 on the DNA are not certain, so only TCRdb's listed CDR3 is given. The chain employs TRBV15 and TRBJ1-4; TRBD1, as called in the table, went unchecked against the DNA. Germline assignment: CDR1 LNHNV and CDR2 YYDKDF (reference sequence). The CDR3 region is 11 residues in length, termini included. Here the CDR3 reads CATSRVGRDDY.

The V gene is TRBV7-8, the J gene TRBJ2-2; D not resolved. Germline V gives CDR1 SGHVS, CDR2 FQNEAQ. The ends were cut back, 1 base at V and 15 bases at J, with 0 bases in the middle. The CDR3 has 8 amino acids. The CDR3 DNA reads TGTGCCAGCAGCTTAGTGTTTTTT. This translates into CASSLVFF.

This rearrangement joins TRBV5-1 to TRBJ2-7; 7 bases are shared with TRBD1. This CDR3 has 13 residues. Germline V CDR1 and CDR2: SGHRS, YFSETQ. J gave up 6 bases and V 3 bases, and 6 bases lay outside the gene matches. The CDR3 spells CASSSTGSGEQYF. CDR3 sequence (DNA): TGCGCCAGCAGCTCGACAGGGTCTGGCGAGCAGTACTTC.

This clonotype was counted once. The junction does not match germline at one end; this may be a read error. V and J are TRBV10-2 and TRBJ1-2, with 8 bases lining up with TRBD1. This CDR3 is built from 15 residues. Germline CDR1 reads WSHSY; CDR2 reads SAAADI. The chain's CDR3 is CASSYSGGANNGYTF. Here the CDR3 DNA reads TGCGCCAGCAGTTACTCAGGGGGCGCTAACAATGGCTACACCTTC.

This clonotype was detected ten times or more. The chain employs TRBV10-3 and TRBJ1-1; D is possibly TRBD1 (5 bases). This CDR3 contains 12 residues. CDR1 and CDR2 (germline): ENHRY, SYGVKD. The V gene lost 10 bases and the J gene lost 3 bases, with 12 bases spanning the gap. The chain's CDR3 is CASTGGYTEAFF. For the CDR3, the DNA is TGTGCCAGCACGGGGGGGTACACTGAAGCTTTCTTT.

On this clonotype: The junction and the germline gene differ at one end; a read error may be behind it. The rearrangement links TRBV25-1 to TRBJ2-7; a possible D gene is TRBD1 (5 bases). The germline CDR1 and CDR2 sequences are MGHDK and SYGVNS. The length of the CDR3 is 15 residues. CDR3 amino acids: CASSQDWGRSHEQYF. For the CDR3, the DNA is TGCGCCAGCAGCCAAGATTGGGGCAGAAGCCACGAGCAGTACTTC.

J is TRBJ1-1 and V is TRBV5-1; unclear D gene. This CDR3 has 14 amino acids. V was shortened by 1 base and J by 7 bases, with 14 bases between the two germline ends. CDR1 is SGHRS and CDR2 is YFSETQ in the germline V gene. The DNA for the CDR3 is TGCGCCAGCAGCTTGTTTGCAGCCGAGGGTGAAGCTTTCTTT. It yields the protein CASSLFAAEGEAFF.

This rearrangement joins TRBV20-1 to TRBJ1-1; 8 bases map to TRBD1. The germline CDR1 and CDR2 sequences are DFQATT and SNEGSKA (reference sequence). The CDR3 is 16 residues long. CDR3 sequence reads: CNAPPLTGDGYTEAFF. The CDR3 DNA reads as TGCAATGCGCCTCCGTTGACAGGGGACGGGTACACTGAAGCTTTCTTT.

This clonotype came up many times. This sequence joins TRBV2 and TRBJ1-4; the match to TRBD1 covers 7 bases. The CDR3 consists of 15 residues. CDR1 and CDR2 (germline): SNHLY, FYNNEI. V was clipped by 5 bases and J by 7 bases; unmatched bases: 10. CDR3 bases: TGTGCCAGCAGTTTTGAGGGGGCACAACGTGAAAAACTGTTTTTT. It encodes CASSFEGAQREKLFF. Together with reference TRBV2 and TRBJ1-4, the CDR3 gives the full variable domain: EPEVTQTPSHQVTQMGQEVILRCVPISNHLYFYWYRQILGQKVEFLVSFYNNEISEKSEIFDDQFSVERPDGSNFTLKIRSTKLEDSAMYFCASSFEGAQREKLFFGSGTQLSVL.

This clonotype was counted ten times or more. The CDR3: CASSLRREETQYF. The CDR3, as DNA: TGTGCCAGCAGTTTAAGGCGGGAGGAGACCCAGTACTTC. V gene TRBV12-3 or TRBV12-4 combines with J gene TRBJ2-5, with 7 bases fitting TRBD2. The CDR3 covers 13 residues. The V segment lost 2 bases and the J segment 5 bases; nucleotides outside the gene matches: 2.

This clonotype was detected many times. The CDR3: CASSEPEIPEKLFF. In DNA form, the CDR3 reads TGTGCCAGCAGTGAACCGGAGATCCCAGAAAAACTGTTTTTT. This chain connects TRBV2 to TRBJ1-4; unclear D gene. The V gene's germline CDR1 is SNHLY and CDR2 FYNNEI. CDR3 size: 14 residues. The V and J ends lost 2 bases and 8 bases respectively, with 12 bases between them.

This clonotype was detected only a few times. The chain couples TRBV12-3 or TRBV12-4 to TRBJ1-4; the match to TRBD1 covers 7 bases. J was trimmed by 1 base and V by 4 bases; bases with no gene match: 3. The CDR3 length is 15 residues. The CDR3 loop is CASSSHRGTNEKLFF. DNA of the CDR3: TGTGCCAGCAGTTCCCACAGGGGAACTAATGAAAAACTGTTTTTT.

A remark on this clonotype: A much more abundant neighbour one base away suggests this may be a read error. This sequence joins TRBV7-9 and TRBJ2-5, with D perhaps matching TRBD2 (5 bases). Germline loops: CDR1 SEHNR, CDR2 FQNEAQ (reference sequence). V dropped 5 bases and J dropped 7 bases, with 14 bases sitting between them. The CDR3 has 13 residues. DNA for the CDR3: TGTGCCAGCAGCGCGGGTCTACTGGGGACCCAGTACTTC. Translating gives CASSAGLLGTQYF.

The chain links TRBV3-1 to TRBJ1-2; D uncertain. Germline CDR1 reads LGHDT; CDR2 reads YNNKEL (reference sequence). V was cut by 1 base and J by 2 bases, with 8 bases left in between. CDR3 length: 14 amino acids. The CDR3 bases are TGTGCCAGCAGCCAAGGCTTCGAAAACTATGGCTACACCTTC. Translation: CASSQGFENYGYTF.

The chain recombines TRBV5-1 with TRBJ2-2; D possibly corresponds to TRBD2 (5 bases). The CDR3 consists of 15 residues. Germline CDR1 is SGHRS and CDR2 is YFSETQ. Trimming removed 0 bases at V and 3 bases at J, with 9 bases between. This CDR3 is CASSLDGVDTGELFF. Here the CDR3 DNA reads TGCGCCAGCAGCTTGGACGGGGTTGACACCGGGGAGCTGTTTTTT. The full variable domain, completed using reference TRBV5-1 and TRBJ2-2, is KAGVTQTPRYLIKTRGQQVTLSCSPISGHRSVSWYQQTPGQGLQFLFEYFSETQRNKGNFPGRFSGRQFSNSRSEMNVSTLELGDSALYLCASSLDGVDTGELFFGEGSRLTVL.

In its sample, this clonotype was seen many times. CDR3 bases: TGTGCCAGCAGTGTTTCAGGGGGCTATGGCTACACCTTC. Amino acid sequence: CASSVSGGYGYTF. V is TRBV25-1 and J is TRBJ1-2; TRBD1 matches 7 bases. Losses at the gene ends were 4 bases for V and 4 bases for J; bases not matched to a gene: 3. CDR3 length: 13 residues. Per germline, CDR1 MGHDK and CDR2 SYGVNS.

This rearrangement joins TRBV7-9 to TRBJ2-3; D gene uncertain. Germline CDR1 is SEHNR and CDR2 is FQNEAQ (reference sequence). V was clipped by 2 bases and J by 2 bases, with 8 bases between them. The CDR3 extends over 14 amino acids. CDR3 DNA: TGTGCCAGCAGCTTACAGTCCCTCACAGATACGCAGTATTTT. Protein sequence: CASSLQSLTDTQYF.

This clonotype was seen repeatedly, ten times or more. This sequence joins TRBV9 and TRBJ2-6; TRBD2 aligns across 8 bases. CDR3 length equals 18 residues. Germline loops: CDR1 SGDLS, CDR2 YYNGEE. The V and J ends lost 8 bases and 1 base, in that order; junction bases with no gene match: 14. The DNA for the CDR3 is TGTGCCAGTGACACTTCGGGGGGGAGGAGGTCTGGGGCCAACGTCCTGACTTTC. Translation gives CASDTSGGRRSGANVLTF.

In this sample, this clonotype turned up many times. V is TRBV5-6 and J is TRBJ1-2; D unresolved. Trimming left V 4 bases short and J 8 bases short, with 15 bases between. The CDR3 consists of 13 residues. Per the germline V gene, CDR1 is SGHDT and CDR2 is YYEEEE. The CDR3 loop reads CASSRLENIGYTF. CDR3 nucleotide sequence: TGTGCCAGCAGCCGGCTAGAGAACATCGGCTACACCTTC.

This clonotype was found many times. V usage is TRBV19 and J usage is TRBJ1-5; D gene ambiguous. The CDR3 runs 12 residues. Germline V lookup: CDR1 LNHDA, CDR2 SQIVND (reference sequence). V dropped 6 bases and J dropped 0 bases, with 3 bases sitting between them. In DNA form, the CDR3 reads TGTGCCAGTAGAAGTAGCAATCAGCCCCAGCATTTT. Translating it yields CASRSSNQPQHF.

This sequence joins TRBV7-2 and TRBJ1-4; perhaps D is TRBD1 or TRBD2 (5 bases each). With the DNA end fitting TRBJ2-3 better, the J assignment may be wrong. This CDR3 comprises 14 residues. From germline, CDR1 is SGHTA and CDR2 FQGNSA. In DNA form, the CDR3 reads TGTGCCAGCAGCTCGGTACTGGGGGCAGATACGCAGTATTTT. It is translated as CASSSVLGADTQYF.

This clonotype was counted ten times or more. The CDR3 reads CSVEEIGDSRGYGYTF. CDR3 in DNA: TGCAGCGTTGAAGAGATAGGGGACAGTAGGGGGTATGGCTACACCTTC. The J gene is TRBJ1-2, the V gene TRBV29-1; 7 bases line up with TRBD1. The CDR3 is made up of 16 amino acids. With V trimmed by 0 bases and J by 5 bases, 12 bases remained unmatched. CDR1 is SQVTM and CDR2 is ANQGSEA in the germline V gene.

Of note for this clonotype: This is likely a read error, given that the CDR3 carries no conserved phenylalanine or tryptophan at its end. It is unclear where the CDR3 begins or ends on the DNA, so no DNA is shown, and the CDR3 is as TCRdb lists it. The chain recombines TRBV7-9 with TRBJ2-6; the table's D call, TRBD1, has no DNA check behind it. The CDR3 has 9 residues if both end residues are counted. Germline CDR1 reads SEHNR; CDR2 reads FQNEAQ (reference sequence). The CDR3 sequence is CASSFALGT.

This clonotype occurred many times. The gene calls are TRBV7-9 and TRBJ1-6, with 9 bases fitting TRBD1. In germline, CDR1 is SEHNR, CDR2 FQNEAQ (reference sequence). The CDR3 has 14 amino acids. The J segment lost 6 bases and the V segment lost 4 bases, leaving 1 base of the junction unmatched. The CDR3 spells CASSWTGANSPLHF. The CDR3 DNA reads TGTGCCAGCAGCTGGACAGGGGCTAATTCACCCCTCCACTTT.

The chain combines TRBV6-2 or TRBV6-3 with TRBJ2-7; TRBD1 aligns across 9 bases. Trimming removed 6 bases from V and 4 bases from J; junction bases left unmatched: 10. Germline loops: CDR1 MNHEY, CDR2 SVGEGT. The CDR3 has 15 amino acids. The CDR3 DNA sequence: TGTGCCAGCAGGGATACCGGGACAGGGTCGTACGAGCAGTACTTC. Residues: CASRDTGTGSYEQYF.